This record covers a single T cell receptor (beta chain). Its antigen is unknown. The record originates from a study of cytomegalovirus exposure and HLA in healthy donors. Overall study findings and caveats: Associated with HLA alleles at 0.05 false discovery rate in a later analysis were over 15,000 TCR beta sequences.

The study sampled nominally healthy donors, though unrecorded immune exposures were likely. In the PCR, 60 Vbeta and 13 Jbeta primers were used. Repertoires were generated with immunoSEQ multiplex PCR, while TCRdb's copy carries only in-frame clones and drops some. The sample shows about 150,000 clones, roughly three quarters of them seen only once. The ends were cut back, 6 bases at V and 1 base at J, with 21 bases in the middle. The CDR3 sequence is 17 residues long. Sequencing input: PBMCs. The gene calls are TRBV23-1 and TRBJ1-1, with D maybe TRBD1 (5 bases). TRBV23-1 is an ORF for which the function is uncertain. The sequence came from a man younger than 40 in good health and CMV-seronegative. The CDR3 bases are TGCGCCAGCAGGAAGTTCCCGGGGGATTCAGGGAACACTGAAGCTTTCTTT. This gives the protein CASRKFPGDSGNTEAFF.